Listed below are T cell receptor beta chains from one sample, sequenced in a study of CD8+ T cells in alopecia areata. Here immunoSEQ multiplex PCR was the method, and the copy in TCRdb shows in-frame clones only, minus some. This sample yields about 150,000 clones, of which more than 45% are seen a single time; around 6.8% belongs to the top ten. Sequenced: CD4+ T cells sorted from blood. These receptors all come from a human donor with alopecia areata. Each CDR3 is given with its conserved first and last residue. The D gene is left open where the match is weak. Some rows have no size entry. The others give once, few or many, or a class for an expanded clone.

D gene | clone size | J gene | V gene | CDR3 DNA | CDR3 protein
NA | NA | TRBJ1-5 | TRBV28 | TGTGCCAGCAGTCCCCCGGGGGGGCTGGGGTATCAGCCCCAGCATTTT | CASSPPGGLGYQPQHF
NA | NA | TRBJ2-5 | TRBV29-1 | TGCAGCGTTGAAGATCTAGGGACCCAGTACTTC | CSVEDLGTQYF
TRBD1 | NA | TRBJ2-7 | TRBV5-1 | TGCGCCAGCAGCTCGGGACAGGCCTACTACGAGCAGTACTTC | CASSSGQAYYEQYF
TRBD1 | NA | TRBJ1-1 | TRBV29-1 | TGCAGCGTTGGACAGGGAGGCACTGAAGCTTTCTTT | CSVGQGGTEAFF
NA | NA | TRBJ1-5 | TRBV30 | TGTGCCTGGGGGGTGTCGGGCAATCAGCCCCAGCATTTT | CAWGVSGNQPQHF
NA | NA | TRBJ1-5 | TRBV28 | TGTGCCAGCAGCAGCCGGGACAATCATCAGCCCCAGCATTTT | CASSSRDNHQPQHF
TRBD1 | NA | TRBJ1-4 | TRBV7-9 | TGTGCCAGCAGCTTCAGGTTCCGGGACAGTGATGAAAAACTGTTTTTT | CASSFRFRDSDEKLFF
NA | once | TRBJ2-2 | TRBV14 | TGTGCCAGCAGCCAATCCCTGAACACCGGGGAGCTGTTTTTT | CASSQSLNTGELFF
NA | few | TRBJ2-3 | TRBV29-1 | TGCAGCGTTGTTCCGGGCACAGATACGCAGTATTTT | CSVVPGTDTQYF
NA | NA | TRBJ2-1 | TRBV5-1 | TGCGCCAGCAGCTCACAGGGTTCGAATGAGCAGTTCTTC | CASSSQGSNEQFF
NA | few | TRBJ2-7 | TRBV6-5 | TGTGCCAGCAGGAAGGACAGAGGTCCGGACTACGAGCAGTACTTC | CASRKDRGPDYEQYF
TRBD2 | NA | TRBJ2-7 | TRBV5-6 | TGTGCCACCAGCAGGACTAGCGAGTACGAGCAGTACTTC | CATSRTSEYEQYF
NA | few | TRBJ2-7 | TRBV5-1 | TGCGCCAGCAGCTTGGTTTTTTGGGAGCAGTACTTC | CASSLVFWEQYF
TRBD1 | few | TRBJ2-7 | TRBV28 | TGTGCCAGCAGTTTGCCGGGACAGGGCCACGAGCAGTACTTC | CASSLPGQGHEQYF
NA | NA | TRBJ1-2 | TRBV9 | TGTGCCAGCAGCGCTAATCGGGGGGCTGGCTATGGCTACACCTTC | CASSANRGAGYGYTF
TRBD2 | NA | TRBJ2-7 | TRBV28 | TGTGCCAGCAGCCTCACTAGCGGGCCCAGCTCCTACGAGCAGTACTTC | CASSLTSGPSSYEQYF
NA | NA | TRBJ2-5 | TRBV5-1 | TGCGCCAGCAGCTTGGCTTTCCGAAACGATGAGACCCAGTACTTC | CASSLAFRNDETQYF
NA | few | TRBJ1-1 | TRBV6-5 | TGTGCCAGCAGTACGGTACTCCCATCGCGGACTGAAGCTTTCTTT | CASSTVLPSRTEAFF
TRBD1 | NA | TRBJ2-2 | TRBV29-1 | TGCAGCGTGGGGAACAGGGGAATCGGGGAGCTGTTTTTT | CSVGNRGIGELFF
TRBD1 | NA | TRBJ1-2 | TRBV30 | TGTGCCTGGAGTTTGACAGGGAGTGGCCGTGGCTACACCTTC | CAWSLTGSGRGYTF
NA | few | TRBJ2-7 | TRBV29-1 | TGCAGCGTTGACGGTGGCCCAAGTTATGGGGAGCAGTACTTC | CSVDGGPSYGEQYF
TRBD1 | few | TRBJ1-1 | TRBV7-9 | TGTGCCAGCAGCTTAGTAGGGGTACAGGGGGACGCTGAAGCTTTCTTT | CASSLVGVQGDAEAFF
NA | NA | TRBJ2-3 | TRBV10-3 | TGTGCCATCAGTGGGGCGGATACGCAGTATTTT | CAISGADTQYF
NA | NA | TRBJ1-5 | TRBV28 | TGTGCCAGCAGCCCAAGTTGGCAGCCCCAGCATTTT | CASSPSWQPQHF
NA | NA | TRBJ2-4 | TRBV11-2 | TGTGCCAGCAGCTTAGATCTGGGACTAGCCAAAAACATTCAGTACTTC | CASSLDLGLAKNIQYF
NA | few | TRBJ1-5 | TRBV27 | TGTGCCAGCAGTACCGGGGATAGCAATCAGCCCCAGCATTTT | CASSTGDSNQPQHF
NA | NA | TRBJ2-5 | TRBV5-1 | TGCGCCAGCAGCGCCGGATGGCTCCAAGAGACCCAGTACTTC | CASSAGWLQETQYF
NA | few | TRBJ1-3 | TRBV29-1 | TGCAGCGTTGCGGAAGGGCCCAGAAACACCATATATTTT | CSVAEGPRNTIYF
TRBD1 | NA | TRBJ1-1 | TRBV28 | TGTGCCAGCAGTCCCCCGGACAGGACTATTAACACTGAAGCTTTCTTT | CASSPPDRTINTEAFF
TRBD2 | once | TRBJ2-1 | TRBV30 | TGTGTTGGGACTAGCTCCTACAATGAGCAGTTCTTC | CVGTSSYNEQFF
NA | NA | TRBJ2-1 | TRBV2 | TGTGCCAGCAGTGTGGGGGGTGAGCAGTTCTTC | CASSVGGEQFF
NA | few | TRBJ1-2 | TRBV18 | TGTGCCAGCGTCGGGGGCCTGGCCTATGGCTACACCTTC | CASVGGLAYGYTF
TRBD2 | NA | TRBJ2-1 | TRBV7-2 | TGTGCCAGCAGCTTAGCCGGAGCGGGAGGGTACAATGAGCAGTTCTTC | CASSLAGAGGYNEQFF
TRBD2 | NA | TRBJ2-1 | TRBV5-6 | TGTGCCAGCAGCAGAGGGAGGGCTGAGCAGTTCTTC | CASSRGRAEQFF
TRBD1 | NA | TRBJ1-1 | TRBV30 | TGTGCCAGTCCGACTCCCGGGACAGGGAACATGAACACTGAAGCTTTCTTT | CASPTPGTGNMNTEAFF
NA | NA | TRBJ2-1 | TRBV18 | TGTGCCAGCTCAGCAGTAGTGGGCTATGAGCAGTTCTTC | CASSAVVGYEQFF
TRBD2 | NA | TRBJ2-1 | TRBV15 | TGTGCCACCCAGGGCGGGAGGGCCTCTGAGCAGTTCTTC | CATQGGRASEQFF
NA | NA | TRBJ2-5 | TRBV29-1 | TGCAGCGTTGGCCAGAGGGTCTCTTCCGAGACCCAGTACTTC | CSVGQRVSSETQYF
NA | NA | TRBJ1-2 | TRBV4-1 | TGCGCCAGCAGCCGCGACCTGACCCTCCCCTATGGCTACACCTTC | CASSRDLTLPYGYTF
NA | NA | TRBJ1-2 | TRBV2 | TGTGCCAGCAGTGGGGGGACATTTGGCTACACCTTC | CASSGGTFGYTF
NA | few | TRBJ1-1 | TRBV2 | TGTGCCAGCAGTGGACAGACGAACACTGAAGCTTTCTTT | CASSGQTNTEAFF
NA | few | TRBJ2-5 | TRBV4-1 | TGCGCCAGCAGCCTGGACTACCAAGAGACCCAGTACTTC | CASSLDYQETQYF
TRBD2 | NA | TRBJ2-1 | TRBV18 | TGTGCCAGTTCCGCGGTAGCGGGCAGAATTGAGCAGTTCTTC | CASSAVAGRIEQFF
NA | NA | TRBJ2-3 | TRBV28 | TGTGCCAGCTGCTCTTATCCCCCCAGGGATACGCAGTATTTT | CASCSYPPRDTQYF
TRBD2 | NA | TRBJ2-7 | TRBV9 | TGTGCCAGCAGCGTAGGGGCTAGCGGGAGCTACGAGCAGTACTTC | CASSVGASGSYEQYF
NA | few | TRBJ2-5 | TRBV29-1 | TGCAGCGTTGGTCAACTAGCCCAGGAGACCCAGTACTTC | CSVGQLAQETQYF
NA | few | TRBJ2-7 | TRBV4-1 | TGCGCCAGCAGCCAAGGGCCGGGCGGGATCACCTACGAGCAGTACTTC | CASSQGPGGITYEQYF
NA | few | TRBJ2-3 | TRBV2 | TGTGCCAGCAGTGAAGCGTACAGATACGCGCAGTATTTT | CASSEAYRYAQYF
NA | NA | TRBJ2-5 | TRBV30 | TGTGCCTGGAGTAGCGGACAAGAGACCCAGTACTTC | CAWSSGQETQYF
TRBD2 | NA | TRBJ2-1 | TRBV27 | TGTGCCAGCAGTCCGGGACTAGCCTACAATGAGCAGTTCTTC | CASSPGLAYNEQFF
NA | NA | TRBJ2-3 | TRBV29-1 | TGCAGCGTTGAAGATCCGTACAGGGCCACAGATACGCAGTATTTT | CSVEDPYRATDTQYF
NA | NA | TRBJ2-7 | TRBV29-1 | TGCAGCGCCGTTACGGTTGGGACCCCCAGCTCCTACGAGCAGTACTTC | CSAVTVGTPSSYEQYF
NA | few | TRBJ1-1 | TRBV7-9 | TGTGCCAGCAGCTACCGGAGATCGGGAGGCACGAACACTGAAGCTTTCTTT | CASSYRRSGGTNTEAFF
TRBD2 | NA | TRBJ2-7 | TRBV5-1 | TGCGCCAGCAGCTTGCGGGCGGGAGGGTCCTACGAGCAGTACTTC | CASSLRAGGSYEQYF
TRBD1 | few | TRBJ1-1 | TRBV11-2 | TGTGCCAGCAGCTTCGGCCGGGGACAGGGGCGGGAAGCTGAAGCTTTCTTT | CASSFGRGQGREAEAFF